Listed below are T cell receptor beta chains from one sample, sequenced in a study of cytomegalovirus exposure and HLA in healthy donors. Only in-frame clones appear in the TCRdb table, and some are missing; sequencing was by immunoSEQ multiplex PCR. This table holds 100,000 or so clones, approximately 80% found once. Sequencing was performed on PBMCs. The receptors come from a male donor in good health and CMV-seronegative. Both conserved end residues are part of each CDR3. A D gene is named only where the DNA matches it firmly. Some rows have no size entry. The others give once, few or many, or a class for an expanded clone.

d_gene: TRBD2; j_gene: TRBJ2-7; len: 12; abundance: few; v_gene: TRBV25-1; CDR3aa: CALGGRGYEQYF; CDR3nt: TGTGCCTTGGGCGGGAGAGGCTACGAGCAGTACTTC
d_gene: .; j_gene: TRBJ2-3; len: 13; abundance: .; v_gene: TRBV7-2; CDR3aa: CASSGARRDTQYF; CDR3nt: TGTGCCAGCAGCGGGGCCCGTCGGGATACGCAGTATTTT
d_gene: .; j_gene: TRBJ2-1; len: 15; abundance: .; v_gene: TRBV7-2; CDR3aa: CASSFIGTGYNEQFF; CDR3nt: TGTGCCAGCAGCTTCATCGGGACTGGGTACAATGAGCAGTTCTTC
d_gene: .; j_gene: TRBJ2-5; len: 13; abundance: once; v_gene: TRBV15; CDR3aa: CATSRGATETQYF; CDR3nt: TGTGCCACCAGCAGGGGGGCGACGGAGACCCAGTACTTC
d_gene: .; j_gene: TRBJ2-7; len: 15; abundance: .; v_gene: TRBV7-2; CDR3aa: CASSLFPWGGTEQYF; CDR3nt: TGTGCCAGCAGCCTCTTCCCTTGGGGCGGGACCGAGCAGTACTTC
d_gene: .; j_gene: TRBJ2-7; len: 12; abundance: .; v_gene: TRBV11-2; CDR3aa: CASSPAGWEQYF; CDR3nt: TGTGCCAGCAGCCCCGCCGGGTGGGAGCAGTACTTC
d_gene: .; j_gene: TRBJ2-2; len: 15; abundance: .; v_gene: TRBV2; CDR3aa: CASSERPGRSGELFF; CDR3nt: TGTGCCAGCAGTGAACGCCCGGGTAGGAGTGGGGAGCTGTTTTTT
d_gene: TRBD2; j_gene: TRBJ2-3; len: 15; abundance: once; v_gene: TRBV6-5; CDR3aa: CASSRAGARTDTQYF; CDR3nt: TGTGCCAGCAGTAGGGCGGGAGCGCGCACAGATACGCAGTATTTT
d_gene: .; j_gene: TRBJ2-7; len: 13; abundance: .; v_gene: TRBV19; CDR3aa: CASSIGESYEQYF; CDR3nt: TGTGCCAGTAGCATCGGGGAGAGTTACGAGCAGTACTTC
d_gene: .; j_gene: TRBJ1-2; len: 13; abundance: .; v_gene: TRBV18; CDR3aa: CASSPSGDYGYTF; CDR3nt: TGTGCCAGCTCACCATCAGGCGACTATGGCTACACCTTC
d_gene: TRBD2; j_gene: TRBJ2-5; len: 16; abundance: few; v_gene: TRBV4-1; CDR3aa: CASSQDLTSGRATRYF; CDR3nt: TGCGCCAGCAGCCAAGATTTAACTAGCGGGAGGGCCACAAGGTACTTC
d_gene: TRBD2; j_gene: TRBJ2-2; len: 15; abundance: once; v_gene: TRBV9; CDR3aa: CASSVASGGTGELFF; CDR3nt: TGTGCCAGCAGCGTAGCTAGCGGAGGGACCGGGGAGCTGTTTTTT
d_gene: .; j_gene: TRBJ1-1; len: 14; abundance: few; v_gene: TRBV7-2; CDR3aa: CASSLHSTNTEAFF; CDR3nt: TGTGCCAGCAGCTTACATTCTACGAACACTGAAGCTTTCTTT
d_gene: .; j_gene: TRBJ1-5; len: 13; abundance: few; v_gene: TRBV6-6; CDR3aa: CASSSGTNQPQHF; CDR3nt: TGTGCCAGCAGTTCCGGGACAAACCAGCCCCAGCATTTT
d_gene: .; j_gene: TRBJ2-7; len: 13; abundance: .; v_gene: TRBV5-4; CDR3aa: CASSSPGSYEQYF; CDR3nt: TGTGCCAGCAGCTCCCCCGGGAGTTACGAGCAGTACTTC
d_gene: TRBD1; j_gene: TRBJ2-1; len: 13; abundance: .; v_gene: TRBV11-1; CDR3aa: CASSPSGGNEQFF; CDR3nt: TGTGCCAGCAGCCCCTCAGGGGGAAATGAGCAGTTCTTC
d_gene: TRBD2; j_gene: TRBJ2-7; len: 19; abundance: once; v_gene: TRBV19; CDR3aa: CASSTSRIFSGGGIYEQYF; CDR3nt: TGTGCCAGTAGTACTAGCCGAATATTTAGCGGGGGCGGAATCTACGAGCAGTACTTC
d_gene: TRBD2; j_gene: TRBJ2-5; len: 15; abundance: .; v_gene: TRBV7-8; CDR3aa: CASSLGAGGRETQYF; CDR3nt: TGTGCCAGCAGCTTAGGAGCGGGAGGGCGGGAGACCCAGTACTTC
d_gene: TRBD2; j_gene: TRBJ2-6; len: 18; abundance: .; v_gene: TRBV10-3; CDR3aa: CAISILAGSSSGANVLTF; CDR3nt: TGTGCCATCAGCATACTAGCGGGGTCGTCCTCTGGGGCCAACGTCCTGACTTTC
d_gene: .; j_gene: TRBJ2-5; len: 13; abundance: .; v_gene: TRBV19; CDR3aa: CASSMSVKETQYF; CDR3nt: TGTGCCAGTAGTATGAGCGTTAAAGAGACCCAGTACTTC
d_gene: .; j_gene: TRBJ2-7; len: 13; abundance: .; v_gene: TRBV2; CDR3aa: CASSARNSYEQYF; CDR3nt: TGTGCCAGCAGTGCCCGGAACAGCTACGAGCAGTACTTC
d_gene: .; j_gene: TRBJ1-1; len: 15; abundance: .; v_gene: TRBV5-1; CDR3aa: CASSLVGQLNTEAFF; CDR3nt: TGCGCCAGCAGCTTGGTAGGACAGCTGAACACTGAAGCTTTCTTT
d_gene: .; j_gene: TRBJ2-1; len: 14; abundance: .; v_gene: TRBV7-2; CDR3aa: CASSLVGRGTEQFF; CDR3nt: TGTGCCAGCAGCTTAGTTGGCAGGGGCACTGAGCAGTTCTTC
d_gene: TRBD2; j_gene: TRBJ2-3; len: 15; abundance: .; v_gene: TRBV2; CDR3aa: CASSLAGGGTDTQYF; CDR3nt: TGTGCCAGCAGCCTAGCGGGAGGGGGCACAGATACGCAGTATTTT
d_gene: .; j_gene: TRBJ2-7; len: 14; abundance: .; v_gene: TRBV21-1; CDR3aa: CASSKNGGTGEQYF; CDR3nt: TGTGCCAGCAGCAAAAACGGGGGTACGGGCGAGCAGTACTTC
d_gene: TRBD1; j_gene: TRBJ2-5; len: 16; abundance: .; v_gene: TRBV29-1; CDR3aa: CSVTNLDRVLYETQYF; CDR3nt: TGCAGCGTTACAAACCTTGACAGGGTTTTATATGAGACCCAGTACTTC
d_gene: .; j_gene: TRBJ2-7; len: 12; abundance: .; v_gene: TRBV6-1; CDR3aa: CASNQGDYEQYF; CDR3nt: TGTGCCAGCAACCAAGGGGACTACGAGCAGTACTTC
d_gene: .; j_gene: TRBJ2-7; len: 12; abundance: .; v_gene: TRBV15; CDR3aa: CATSRPDTEQYF; CDR3nt: TGTGCCACCAGCAGACCTGACACGGAGCAGTACTTC
d_gene: TRBD1; j_gene: TRBJ1-1; len: 16; abundance: .; v_gene: TRBV2; CDR3aa: CASSDLGTGFNTEAFF; CDR3nt: TGTGCCAGCAGTGACCTCGGGACAGGCTTTAACACTGAAGCTTTCTTT
d_gene: .; j_gene: TRBJ2-7; len: 17; abundance: .; v_gene: TRBV7-6; CDR3aa: CASSLEGPGLGAHEQYF; CDR3nt: TGTGCCAGCAGCTTAGAAGGACCGGGACTCGGGGCCCACGAGCAGTACTTC
d_gene: .; j_gene: TRBJ2-1; len: 16; abundance: .; v_gene: TRBV2; CDR3aa: CASSSPGVAAYNEQFF; CDR3nt: TGTGCCAGCAGTTCCCCCGGAGTAGCGGCCTACAATGAGCAGTTCTTC
d_gene: .; j_gene: TRBJ1-1; len: 16; abundance: .; v_gene: TRBV9; CDR3aa: CASSVVGGPLGTEAFF; CDR3nt: TGTGCCAGCAGCGTAGTTGGGGGCCCCTTAGGGACTGAAGCTTTCTTT
d_gene: .; j_gene: TRBJ2-7; len: 15; abundance: .; v_gene: TRBV11-3; CDR3aa: CASSSRGGGPHEQYF; CDR3nt: TGTGCCAGCAGCTCTAGGGGCGGGGGCCCCCACGAGCAGTACTTC
d_gene: .; j_gene: TRBJ2-5; len: 13; abundance: .; v_gene: TRBV11-2; CDR3aa: CASATFYGETQYF; CDR3nt: TGTGCCAGCGCCACTTTCTACGGGGAGACCCAGTACTTC
d_gene: TRBD2; j_gene: TRBJ2-7; len: 16; abundance: .; v_gene: TRBV14; CDR3aa: CASSQSLGLAGVEQYF; CDR3nt: TGTGCCAGCAGCCAATCTTTGGGGCTAGCGGGAGTCGAGCAGTACTTC
d_gene: .; j_gene: TRBJ2-7; len: 14; abundance: once; v_gene: TRBV5-8; CDR3aa: CASSDGTYLGEQYF; CDR3nt: TGTGCCAGCAGCGATGGGACTTATCTCGGCGAGCAGTACTTC
d_gene: .; j_gene: TRBJ1-5; len: 13; abundance: .; v_gene: TRBV19; CDR3aa: CASSIGRVEPQHF; CDR3nt: TGTGCCAGTAGTATCGGGAGGGTTGAGCCCCAGCATTTT
d_gene: .; j_gene: TRBJ1-5; len: 17; abundance: .; v_gene: TRBV19; CDR3aa: CASTTGLRTVINQPQHF; CDR3nt: TGTGCCAGTACCACAGGCCTCAGGACAGTGATCAATCAGCCCCAGCATTTT
d_gene: TRBD2; j_gene: TRBJ2-3; len: 15; abundance: .; v_gene: TRBV18; CDR3aa: CASSPWTSGRPTQYF; CDR3nt: TGTGCCAGCTCACCGTGGACTAGCGGGAGGCCTACGCAGTATTTT
d_gene: .; j_gene: TRBJ1-3; len: 15; abundance: .; v_gene: TRBV5-8; CDR3aa: CASSLRGGVGNTIYF; CDR3nt: TGTGCCAGCAGCTTACGAGGGGGAGTCGGAAACACCATATATTTT
d_gene: TRBD2; j_gene: TRBJ2-7; len: 15; abundance: .; v_gene: TRBV7-2; CDR3aa: CASSFFGGSSYEQYF; CDR3nt: TGTGCCAGCAGCTTCTTTGGCGGGAGCTCCTACGAGCAGTACTTC